The entry below gives a single T cell receptor (beta chain) sequence along with its context. The clone's antigen remains unknown. The record has no base qualities; no much larger clone is one base away. CDR3 length: 14 amino acids, cysteine to phenylalanine. Left in the record is the CDR3 DNA by itself, 42 bases read in frame from the first base. V trim: 4 bases; J trim: 4 bases; unmatched bases: 6. The germline V gene provides CDR1 SGHRS and CDR2 YFSETQ. The listed sequencing device is Illumina NovaSeq 6000. TCRalpha and TCRbeta cDNA libraries were built by 5'RACE with constant-segment primers, adding sample barcodes and unique molecular identifiers. Trizol reagent was used to extract RNA from every sample. Libraries were amplified in two PCR steps, with a second sample barcode and Illumina TruSeq adapters added in the second step. Sequencing of the libraries was done on an Illumina NovaSeq, producing 2 x 150 bp paired-end reads. The paper's data handling went like this. With migec v1.2.7, reads were demultiplexed and then collapsed into UMI-guided consensus sequences. Using mixcr v2.1.11, the UMI consensuses were aligned to TRA and TRB V and J templates and assembled into clonotypes. A clonotype was counted as expanded or contracted only when both edgeR and NoisET called the clonotype significant, with the noise models trained on biological replicates. edgeR calls used a false discovery rate-adjusted p below 0.01 and a log2 fold-change threshold of 1. PCA with hierarchical clustering of max-normalized trajectories of the 1000 most abundant clonotypes was used as exploratory dynamics analysis. The CD4 or CD8 phenotype of responding clones was assigned using the separately sequenced CD4+ and CD8+ repertoires. The public reads were reanalyzed by TCRdb: fastp trimming at Q25, MiXCR alignment, in-frame beta chains only. Each entry is one CDR3 protein sequence, shown with its most common DNA and genes. It is TCRdb's table, rather than the study itself, that gives the V and J calls and clone size. The sample contains approximately 390,000 distinct CDR3 sequences, 15% to 20% of them found a single time. 20% to 25% of the sample is in the top ten clones.

The sample originates from a study of T-cell memory formation after mild COVID-19 (dated by TCRdb to 2020 to 2023). Looking at the study overall: Most TCR sequence clusters were specific to one of the two donors. The cohort comprised two young, previously healthy adult volunteers, one female and one male. Longitudinal TCRalpha and TCRbeta repertoire sequencing tracked T-cell clones expanding and contracting after mild COVID-19 in two donors.

What the research found in general, with its limitations: Some responding clones were detected in pre-infection memory, which suggested that pre-existing cross-reactive memory T cells had joined the SARS-CoV-2 response. The study included only two mild cases, and larger cohorts that include severe cases with pre-infection samples were judged to be necessary. Clones that contracted from day 15 to 85 showed balanced CD4/CD8 phenotypes, whereas a second wave of clones that expanded from day 15 to 37 leaned towards CD4+. Contracting CD4+ clones were located mainly in the CM and EM memory subsets, whereas CD8+ clones were found to be enriched in EMRA. SARS-CoV-2 specificity was not confirmed for the second-wave clones peaking on day 37.

Ficoll-Paque density gradient centrifugation was used to isolate PBMCs. The clonotype originates from a man younger than 35 who had mild COVID-19 (a few samples of this study predate the infection). The sample titles of this study are shuffled in the database, so cell type and time point are left out; the donor was told from shared clones. The chain uses TRBV5-1 and TRBJ2-3, with 7 junctional bases fitting TRBD1. Specimen: PBMCs or a T cell subset sorted from them (not recorded which). CDR3 reads: CASSPYQGADTQYF. At the DNA level, the sequence is TGCGCCAGCAGCCCATATCAGGGGGCAGATACGCAGTATTTT.